This note documents a single T cell receptor (beta chain) sequence. No antigen is known for it. This sample was included in a study of cytomegalovirus exposure and HLA in healthy donors. Broader study findings: Cytomegalovirus-associated TCR beta chains were listed, numbering some 150. Association of a missense DCLRE1C variant with TCR beta V- and J-gene trimming was reported in a later analysis. V segments that were indistinguishable, TRBV6-2 and TRBV6-3 among them, were omitted from analysis. After further analysis at a later stage, roughly 16,000 TCR beta sequences were associated with HLA alleles at 0.05 false discovery rate.

The CDR3 length is 16 residues. V lost 5 bases and J 7 bases, leaving 21 bases between the germline ends. Germline CDR1 and CDR2: LNHNV and YYDKDF (reference sequence). The PCR ran on 60 Vbeta and 13 Jbeta primers. Here immunoSEQ multiplex PCR was the method, and the copy in TCRdb shows in-frame clones only, minus some. This table has roughly 160,000 clones, roughly 85% appearing once. The specimen was PBMCs. This receptor was identified in a boy younger than 10 in good health and CMV-seronegative. The V gene is TRBV15, the J gene TRBJ2-1; tentatively, D is TRBD2 (6 bases). The CDR3 protein is CATSRFVGGPGNEQFF. The DNA of the CDR3 is TGTGCCACCAGCCGCTTCGTCGGGGGTCCTGGGAATGAGCAGTTCTTC.